Included here is one T cell receptor (beta chain) sequence, with context. This entry comes from a study of blood T cell repertoires in COVID-19. Trimming shortened V by 2 bases and J by 4 bases, and 9 bases separated the two germline ends. The CDR3 loop spans 13 amino acids. Germline V gene sequence: CDR1 MGHDK, CDR2 SYGVNS. Repertoires were generated with immunoSEQ multiplex PCR, while TCRdb's copy carries only in-frame clones and drops some. The sample contains around 220,000 clones, more than 70% of which appear only once. This sequence was found in a woman aged 40 to 50 who had recovered from COVID-19. The sequenced sample was peripheral blood. The genes are TRBV25-1 and TRBJ2-7; possible D gene TRBD2, 7 bases. CDR3 coding DNA: TGTGCCAGCAGTGAAGGGAGGGGGTACGAGCAGTACTTC. Its translation: CASSEGRGYEQYF.